This T cell receptor beta chain is drawn from a study of blood T cells in healthy people across ages. Study-level results: As age increased, TCR beta diversity per million T cells fell in a roughly linear fashion.

Deletions cut 3 bases from V and 3 bases from J, with 11 bases between. The CDR3 loop spans 14 amino acids. Germline V lookup: CDR1 LNHNV, CDR2 YYDKDF (reference sequence). Sample-barcoded 5' priming and a J-beta primer mix drove a second PCR of roughly 6 to 12 cycles. TCRdb redid the calling of the 5' RACE reads with MiXCR, one entry per CDR3 protein. The data hold 2 million or so distinct CDR3 sequences, with about 50% observed a single time. The sample holds a few counts of this clonotype. Its cognate antigen is unknown. The people who gave samples were healthy Caucasians from Russia, aged roughly 6 to 90. Per sample, extraction of total RNA gave at least 5 micrograms in every case.

V gene TRBV15 combines with J gene TRBJ2-5, with unresolved D. The sequenced sample consisted of blood. The TCR was taken from a woman aged 40 to 55 in good health. Here the CDR3 DNA reads TGTGCCACCAGCAGTACCTCTATGGAAGAGACCCAGTACTTC. Its translation: CATSSTSMEETQYF.